Listed below are T cell receptor beta chains from one sample, sequenced in a study of blood T cell repertoires in COVID-19. This table comes from immunoSEQ multiplex PCR, and its TCRdb copy is limited to in-frame clones, with some not included. The table lists approximately 230,000 clones, roughly 91% of them singletons. Sequencing used PBMCs or T cells enriched from blood (not recorded which). The source of these receptors is a woman aged 25 to 39 who had recovered from COVID-19. Both conserved end residues are part of each CDR3. A D gene is named only where the DNA matches it firmly. Part of the rows lack a size; the others show once, few, many or a class for expanded clones.

>.|TRBJ1-4|TRBV30|.|16
CAWSKPTAKDIEKLFF
TGTGCCTGGAGCAAACCGACAGCGAAAGACATCGAAAAACTGTTTTTT
>.|TRBJ2-2|TRBV9|.|16
CASSVAPRRNTGELFF
TGTGCCAGCAGCGTAGCTCCCAGGCGCAACACCGGGGAGCTGTTTTTT
>.|TRBJ2-7|TRBV21-1|.|18
CASSKMMDRGPLRYEQYF
TGTGCCAGCAGCAAAATGATGGACAGGGGGCCCCTCCGCTACGAGCAGTACTTC
>.|TRBJ1-2|TRBV6-5|.|12
CASSQQGWGYTF
TGTGCCAGCAGCCAACAGGGCTGGGGCTACACCTTC
>.|TRBJ1-3|TRBV4-3|.|15
CASSQDLGPGNTIYF
TGCGCCAGCAGCCAAGATCTGGGGCCTGGAAACACCATATATTTT
>.|TRBJ1-2|TRBV29-1|.|11
CSAYRTDGYTF
TGCAGCGCATACAGGACAGACGGCTACACCTTC
>.|TRBJ1-2|TRBV28|.|13
CASSPGQSYGYTF
TGTGCCAGCAGTCCAGGACAGTCCTATGGCTACACCTTC
>TRBD1|TRBJ1-4|TRBV29-1|.|14
CSVSGGPSNEKLFF
TGCAGCGTCTCAGGGGGGCCTTCTAATGAAAAACTGTTTTTT
>.|TRBJ2-7|TRBV11-2|once|15
CASSPGGGGSYEQYF
TGTGCCAGCAGCCCTGGGGGAGGAGGTAGCTACGAGCAGTACTTC
>TRBD1|TRBJ2-3|TRBV28|.|15
CASNTRTGTLDTQYF
TGTGCCAGCAATACCAGGACAGGCACTCTGGATACGCAGTATTTT
>.|TRBJ1-1|TRBV4-1|.|15
CASSQLGGNGFRSFF
TGCGCCAGCAGCCAACTCGGAGGAAATGGTTTTCGTTCTTTCTTT